One TCR beta chain is described in this entry. Per the original methods: Amplified reference gene primers provided the basis for estimating nucleated cell counts. TCRdb's copy holds only in-frame clones and misses some; the assay was immunoSEQ multiplex PCR. V, J and clone size were drawn from that table, and D and trimming were deduced from the DNA. Found here are a few hundred thousand clones, around 84% of them singletons; the top ten hold 3.5% to 4.5%. The CDR3 extends over 14 amino acids. Losses at the gene ends were 5 bases for V and 8 bases for J; bases not matched to a gene: 9. The germline gives CDR1 SGHNT, CDR2 YYREEE (reference sequence). The data belong to a study of blood T cell repertoires in COVID-19. Background on the study: Both acute and convalescent COVID-19 samples were obtained from the United States, Italy and Spain. T cells, B-cell-depleted T cells, or PBMCs supplied cDNA or gDNA.

The receptor was isolated from a man aged 50-60 years with acute or convalescent COVID-19. The sequenced material came from peripheral blood. The V call is TRBV5-4, the J call TRBJ1-2; 10 bases line up with TRBD1. The CDR3 nucleotides read TGTGCCAGCAGAGGGGACAGGGGTATGTGGGGCTACACCTTC. Residues: CASRGDRGMWGYTF.